A selection of T cell receptor beta chains follows, all from one sample in a study of cytomegalovirus exposure and HLA in healthy donors. TCRdb's copy holds only in-frame clones and misses some; the assay was immunoSEQ multiplex PCR. Of under 250,000 clones listed, 82% are singletons. Material for sequencing was PBMCs. These receptors were obtained from a man aged 35-49 years in good health and CMV-seropositive. Each CDR3 is given without its conserved first and last residue. Some rows have no size entry. The others give once, few or many, or a class for an expanded clone.

V,length,size,J,CDR3
TRBV30,12,.,TRBJ2-7,AWTLRDRGPLFW
TRBV6-5,11,.,TRBJ1-2,ASSGTGLYGYT
TRBV9,15,.,TRBJ2-1,ASSVATSGRIYNEQF
TRBV27,13,.,TRBJ2-1,ASSLGRSSYNEQF
TRBV9,13,.,TRBJ1-3,ASSAKPGQGATIY
TRBV5-4,11,once,TRBJ2-1,ASSLGGDDEQF
TRBV9,14,.,TRBJ1-1,ASSTHPTNMNTEAF
TRBV5-1,13,.,TRBJ1-1,ASSPNRDLNTEAF
TRBV4-1,13,.,TRBJ2-1,ASSQVASGTNEQF
TRBV9,14,.,TRBJ1-2,ASSGTGTGVNYGYT
TRBV5-8,12,.,TRBJ1-1,ASSLRGLDTEAF
TRBV7-2,14,.,TRBJ2-5,ASSLGTGVAQETQY
TRBV2,10,.,TRBJ1-2,AIQIWDRGYT
TRBV5-4,9,.,TRBJ2-5,ASSFGETQY
TRBV19,12,.,TRBJ1-5,ASSTTGQGQPQH
TRBV7-8,15,once,TRBJ2-4,ASSLDLAAVAKNIQY
TRBV29-1,15,once,TRBJ2-5,SVDRLAGHPYQETQY
TRBV14,12,.,TRBJ1-2,ASSQVLQGRGYT
TRBV7-9,10,.,TRBJ1-1,ASRPPGGEAF
TRBV19,13,few,TRBJ1-1,ASSIDPWQGTEAF
TRBV13,14,once,TRBJ2-7,ASSLGGSGRSYEQY
TRBV7-2,12,.,TRBJ2-3,ASSFGGLTDTQY
TRBV27,12,few,TRBJ2-7,ASSLTSGVYEQY
TRBV7-2,13,.,TRBJ1-2,ASSLGGGYSYGYT
TRBV5-1,14,.,TRBJ2-3,ASSFNSGSLLNTQY
TRBV27,11,.,TRBJ2-2,ASSPQGTGELF
TRBV14,13,.,TRBJ2-7,ASSQAGTTFREQY
TRBV27,13,.,TRBJ2-1,ASSLSGSSYNEQF